These 14 T cell receptor beta chains were all obtained from the same sample, sequenced in a study of beta chain features in type 1 diabetes. The isolated RNA, all of it, was reverse transcribed, so expressed TCRB transcripts were what got sequenced. Data came from immunoSEQ multiplex PCR; TCRdb stores just in-frame clones and leaves some out. The data show 350,000 or so clones, about 19% seen once. Specimen: naive CD4+ T cells from blood. All receptors derive from a woman aged 18-29 years in good health.

A few counts support this clone. V gene TRBV27 combines with J gene TRBJ1-5, with D possibly matching TRBD1 (6 bases). Trimming took off 5 bases at V and 4 bases at J, with 15 bases between the two ends. This CDR3 spans 15 amino acids. The germline gives CDR1 MNHEY, CDR2 SMNVEV (reference sequence). CDR3 nucleotides: TGTGCCAGCAGTCCCTCGGACAGATGGAATCAGCCCCAGCATTTT. Amino acids: CASSPSDRWNQPQHF.

V usage is TRBV6-1 and J usage is TRBJ2-7; 8 bases fit TRBD2. Germline assignment: CDR1 MNHNS and CDR2 SASEGT. There are 14 residues in the CDR3. The trim removed 10 bases at V and 1 base at J, leaving 9 bases unmatched. CDR3 loop: CAIPSGGPSYEQYF. CDR3 coding DNA: TGTGCCATCCCAAGCGGGGGCCCATCCTACGAGCAGTACTTC.

The chain couples TRBV7-6 to TRBJ2-7, with a tentative D call TRBD2 (6 bases). Germline loops: CDR1 SGHVS, CDR2 FNYEAQ. Deletions cut 5 bases from V and 7 bases from J, with 12 bases between. This CDR3 contains 12 residues. The CDR3 spells CASSAPGGEQYF. The CDR3 region has the DNA TGTGCCAGCAGCGCGCCTGGAGGGGAGCAGTACTTC.

The J gene is TRBJ2-5, the V gene TRBV9; D ambiguous. This CDR3 has 13 residues. With 4 bases removed from V and 0 bases from J, the gap between germline ends came to 7 bases. In germline, CDR1 is SGDLS, CDR2 YYNGEE. The CDR3 loop is CASSSSDQETQYF. Here the CDR3 DNA reads TGTGCCAGCAGCTCCTCCGACCAAGAGACCCAGTACTTC. The whole variable domain, remainder taken from reference TRBV9 and TRBJ2-5, is DSGVTQTPKHLITATGQRVTLRCSPRSGDLSVYWYQQSLDQGLQFLIQYYNGEERAKGNILERFSAQQFPDLHSELNLSSLELGDSALYFCASSSSDQETQYFGPGTRLLVL.

This clone was seen only a few times. The chain links TRBV5-1 to TRBJ2-7; TRBD2 might be the D (6 bases). V was cut by 7 bases and J by 6 bases, with 11 bases left in between. The CDR3 length is 11 residues. CDR1 is SGHRS and CDR2 is YFSETQ in the germline V gene. The CDR3 DNA is TGCGCCAGCGCGGCGGAGGGCGAGCAGTACTTC. Encoded protein: CASAAEGEQYF.

There are a few counts of this clone. The CDR3 loop reads CASSLSDRPETQYF. CDR3 in DNA: TGTGCCAGCAGCCTTTCGGACAGGCCAGAGACCCAGTACTTC. This chain connects TRBV7-2 to TRBJ2-5; 7 nucleotides line up with TRBD1. This CDR3 has 14 amino acids. After removal of 5 bases from V and 4 bases from J, the junction contained 7 bases not matched to a gene. The germline V gene has CDR1 SGHTA and CDR2 FQGNSA.

This clone was observed a handful of times. The chain links TRBV18 to TRBJ2-7, with TRBD1 matching over 9 bases. Germline CDR1 reads KGHSH; CDR2 reads LQKENI. The CDR3 extends over 16 amino acids. V lost 3 bases to trimming and J lost 5 bases; unmatched junction nucleotides: 11. This CDR3 is CASSPPTPGQGNEQYF. For the CDR3, the DNA is TGTGCCAGCTCACCCCCGACGCCGGGACAGGGAAACGAGCAGTACTTC.

This clone occurred a few times. The chain couples TRBV30 to TRBJ2-5; tentative D call: TRBD1 (5 bases). There are 14 residues in the CDR3. Germline V gives CDR1 GTSNPN, CDR2 SVGIG (reference sequence). Between the trimmed V and J ends, which lost 1 base and 7 bases, there was a span of 16 bases. The CDR3 DNA reads TGTGCCTGGAGTGCCTCAGGGTTGCGGTGGACCCAGTACTTC. Its translation is CAWSASGLRWTQYF. Drawing the rest from reference TRBV30 and TRBJ2-5, the complete variable domain is SQTIHQWPATLVQPVGSPLSLECTVEGTSNPNLYWYRQAAGRGLQLLFYSVGIGQISSEVPQNLSASRPQDRQFILSSKKLLLSDSGFYLCAWSASGLRWTQYFGPGTRLLVL.

J is TRBJ2-3 and V is TRBV9; D perhaps matches TRBD2 (6 bases). The CDR3 totals 13 residues. The V gene's germline CDR1 is SGDLS and CDR2 YYNGEE. V was trimmed by 1 base and J by 5 bases, leaving 8 bases between them. The CDR3 DNA reads TGTGCCAGCAGCGTAAACGGGGGAGATACGCAGTATTTT. Its translation: CASSVNGGDTQYF.

The V and J genes are TRBV4-2 and TRBJ1-2; 7 bases line up with TRBD1. The ends lost 4 bases at V and 4 bases at J; junction bases unmatched: 9. CDR3 length: 15 residues. Germline CDR1 is LGHNA and CDR2 is YNFKEQ. This CDR3 reads CASSPREGAGYGYTF. The CDR3 DNA reads TGTGCCAGCAGCCCGAGAGAGGGGGCGGGCTATGGCTACACCTTC.

This clone occurred a few times. The genes are TRBV6-5 and TRBJ2-7; 11 nucleotides match TRBD2. In germline, CDR1 is MNHEY, CDR2 SVGAGI. V lost 5 bases to trimming and J lost 3 bases; unmatched junction nucleotides: 6. The CDR3 has 15 amino acids. The chain's CDR3 is CASSRPGTSGYEQYF. CDR3 bases: TGTGCCAGCAGTAGACCCGGGACTAGCGGCTACGAGCAGTACTTC.

This clone was picked up a small number of times. The chain combines TRBV7-8 with TRBJ2-3, with 9 nucleotides matching TRBD2. Per the germline V gene, CDR1 is SGHVS and CDR2 is FQNEAQ. J lost 14 bases, V lost 1 base, and 7 bases had no gene match. CDR3 length equals 13 residues. CDR3 region: CASSLEELAGMYF. CDR3 nucleotide sequence: TGTGCCAGCAGCTTAGAGGAGCTAGCGGGGATGTATTTT.

Only a few counts were recorded for this clone. The DNA for the CDR3 is TGTGCCTGGAGTGCGCAGGCCGGGGAGCTGTTTTTT. Its translation: CAWSAQAGELFF. The chain links TRBV30 to TRBJ2-2; D is undetermined. This CDR3 is 12 amino acids long. Germline CDR1 GTSNPN, CDR2 SVGIG (reference sequence). Trimming removed 1 base at V and 6 bases at J, with 6 bases between.

The chain recombines TRBV4-1 with TRBJ2-7; 7 nucleotides agree with TRBD2. The V segment lost 2 bases and the J segment 0 bases; nucleotides outside the gene matches: 13. The germline V gene has CDR1 MGHRA and CDR2 YSYEKL. CDR3 length: 18 amino acids. CDR3 DNA sequence: TGCGCCAGCAGCCAATTTCCACCCCTAGCGGAATCCTCCTACGAGCAGTACTTC. Its translation: CASSQFPPLAESSYEQYF.